Below, 28 T cell receptor beta chains from the same sample are listed, as sequenced in a study of control samples from healthy donors and cancer patients. Clones were sequenced by immunoSEQ multiplex PCR, and TCRdb holds only the in-frame ones, with some missing. The sample shows 75,000 to 80,000 clones, 75% to 90% of them seen only once. The sequencing input was PBMCs. All receptors derive from a woman between 45 and 65 years old with colorectal cancer.

The chain joins TRBV28 to TRBJ1-5; 11 bases fit TRBD1. Unmatched junction bases numbered 4, after V lost 7 bases and J lost 5 bases. CDR1 and CDR2 from the germline V gene are MDHEN and SYDVKM. The CDR3 has 14 residues. The chain's CDR3 is CASNGGQGDQPQHF. The DNA for the CDR3 is TGTGCCAGCAATGGGGGACAGGGGGATCAGCCCCAGCATTTT.

The gene calls are TRBV6-5 and TRBJ1-6, with 7 bases aligning to TRBD1. Germline CDR1 MNHEY, CDR2 SVGAGI. This CDR3 is 15 amino acids long. V shed 6 bases and J 8 bases; nucleotides not matched to a gene: 10. The CDR3 nucleotides read TGTGCCAGCAGCGTAATGGGGGACAGTTATTCACCCCTCCACTTT. This sequence encodes CASSVMGDSYSPLHF.

The chain couples TRBV24-1 to TRBJ2-2, with 8 nucleotides matching TRBD1. CDR3 length: 17 amino acids. The V and J ends lost 5 bases and 1 base, in that order; junction bases with no gene match: 8. CDR1 and CDR2 (germline): KGHDR, SFDVKD. This CDR3 is CATSVPVGTGNTGELFF. The CDR3 DNA follows: TGTGCCACCAGTGTCCCCGTGGGGACAGGGAACACCGGGGAGCTGTTTTTT.

V is TRBV6-6 and J is TRBJ2-2; TRBD2 is a possible D gene (6 bases). Germline values: CDR1 MNHNY, CDR2 SVGAGI (reference sequence). This CDR3 contains 17 residues. V was cut by 5 bases and J by 0 bases, with 16 bases left in between. Written as DNA, the CDR3 is TGTGCCAGCAGTCATACTCTCGGGACTTCGAACACCGGGGAGCTGTTTTTT. It codes for CASSHTLGTSNTGELFF.

This clone was observed a single time. V usage is TRBV30 and J usage is TRBJ2-6; D gene uncertain. V shed 3 bases and J shed 0 bases, with 9 bases lying between them. The germline CDR1 and CDR2 sequences are GTSNPN and SVGIG (reference sequence). The CDR3 runs to 15 residues. DNA of the CDR3: TGTGCCTGGAGCAAACTGTTCTCTGGGGCCAACGTCCTGACTTTC. This gives the protein CAWSKLFSGANVLTF.

The chain employs TRBV18 and TRBJ2-1, with 12 bases identical to TRBD1. V dropped 3 bases and J dropped 8; count of bases not matched to a gene: 2. The CDR3 is 14 amino acids. CDR1 and CDR2 from the germline V gene are KGHSH and LQKENI. This chain's CDR3 is CASSPGTGGYEQFF. In nucleotides, the CDR3 is TGTGCCAGCTCACCTGGGACAGGGGGCTATGAGCAGTTCTTC.

The V gene is TRBV5-1, the J gene TRBJ2-4, with TRBD1 identical over 7 bases. CDR3 length equals 16 residues. V shed 3 bases and J 1 base; nucleotides not matched to a gene: 7. The germline V gene encodes CDR1 SGHRS and CDR2 YFSETQ. The CDR3 spells CASSSRQGSAKNIQYF. For the CDR3, the DNA is TGCGCCAGCAGCTCCCGACAGGGTAGTGCCAAAAACATTCAGTACTTC. Full variable domain (outside the CDR3, taken from reference TRBV5-1 and TRBJ2-4): KAGVTQTPRYLIKTRGQQVTLSCSPISGHRSVSWYQQTPGQGLQFLFEYFSETQRNKGNFPGRFSGRQFSNSRSEMNVSTLELGDSALYLCASSSRQGSAKNIQYFGAGTRLSVL.

This clone was seen a handful of times. This chain connects TRBV2 to TRBJ1-1; no clear D gene. Between the trimmed V and J ends, which lost 10 bases and 6 bases, there was a span of 9 bases. Germline loops: CDR1 SNHLY, CDR2 FYNNEI. This CDR3 comprises 10 residues. The chain's CDR3 is CANTRAEAFF. The CDR3 DNA reads TGTGCCAACACGAGGGCTGAAGCTTTCTTT.

V and J are TRBV4-3 and TRBJ2-5, with D possibly matching TRBD2 (6 bases). V shed 4 bases and J shed 3 bases, with 15 bases lying between them. Germline CDR1 and CDR2: LGHNA and YSLEER. There are 15 residues in the CDR3. The CDR3 nucleotides are TGCGCCAGCAGCCCACCCGATAGCGGAGAAGAGACCCAGTACTTC. Translated: CASSPPDSGEETQYF.

This clone has only one observation. The chain carries TRBV6-4 and TRBJ1-3; TRBD1 might be the D (6 bases). With 0 bases removed from V and 0 bases from J, the gap between germline ends came to 12 bases. Germline-derived CDR1 and CDR2 are MRHNA and SNTAGT. The CDR3 has 17 residues. The CDR3 nucleotides are TGTGCCAGCAGTGACTCAGGGGGGCCAAACTCTGGAAACACCATATATTTT. Encoded protein: CASSDSGGPNSGNTIYF.

The chain employs TRBV5-8 and TRBJ1-2; 9 nucleotides line up with TRBD1. From germline, CDR1 is SGHTS and CDR2 YDEGEE. The V gene end was trimmed by 4 bases and the J gene end by 7 bases; junction bases not matched to a gene: 8. CDR3 size: 14 residues. For the CDR3, the DNA is TGTGCCAGCAGCCCGAGACAGGGGGGATTTGGCTACACCTTC. Translation: CASSPRQGGFGYTF.

The CDR3 DNA follows: TGTGCCAGTACCTCCCTGGACAGAGGGTACGACTATGGCTACACCTTC. Its protein product is CASTSLDRGYDYGYTF. The chain recombines TRBV19 with TRBJ1-2, with a tentative D call TRBD1 (6 bases). The CDR3 extends over 16 amino acids. Per the germline V gene, CDR1 is LNHDA and CDR2 is SQIVND (reference sequence). V lost 7 bases and J 3 bases, leaving 21 bases between the germline ends.

This chain connects TRBV3-1 (or the pseudogene TRBV3-2) to TRBJ1-4, with unresolved D. The V end lost 2 bases, the J end lost 0 bases, and 16 bases lay between the germline ends. The CDR3 is made up of 18 amino acids. CDR1 LGHDT and CDR2 YNNKEL come from the germline V gene (reference sequence). CDR3 amino acids: CASSQSPLVYSTNEKLFF. CDR3 nucleotide sequence: TGTGCCAGCAGCCAAAGCCCCTTGGTTTATTCAACTAATGAAAAACTGTTTTTT.

The gene calls are TRBV18 and TRBJ2-2, with 7 bases lining up with TRBD1. In germline, CDR1 is KGHSH, CDR2 LQKENI. The J segment lost 3 bases and the V segment lost 1 base, leaving 2 bases of the junction unmatched. The CDR3 runs 15 residues. CDR3 sequence: CASSPRQGDTGELFF. Written as DNA, the CDR3 is TGTGCCAGCTCACCACGCCAGGGGGACACCGGGGAGCTGTTTTTT.

The chain is built from TRBV28 and TRBJ1-1; weak D call: TRBD1 (5 bases). The CDR3 has 12 residues. V lost 3 bases, J lost 4 bases, and 6 bases lay in between. Germline lookup yields CDR1 MDHEN and CDR2 SYDVKM. DNA of the CDR3: TGTGCCAGCAGTTTGGGGGTCACTGAAGCTTTCTTT. Translated: CASSLGVTEAFF.

The CDR3 spells CASSQSSSGISGNTIYF. The CDR3 bases are TGTGCCAGCAGTCAATCGTCGAGTGGTATCTCTGGAAACACCATATATTTT. The chain recombines TRBV27 with TRBJ1-3; the D is unclear. This CDR3 spans 17 amino acids. With 5 bases removed from V and 0 bases from J, the gap between germline ends came to 17 bases. Germline CDR1 reads MNHEY; CDR2 reads SMNVEV (reference sequence).

V gene TRBV19 combines with J gene TRBJ1-2; tentatively, D is TRBD1 (6 bases). Trimming shortened V by 7 bases and J by 3 bases, and 18 bases separated the two germline ends. Germline V CDR1 and CDR2: LNHDA, SQIVND (reference sequence). The CDR3 extends over 15 amino acids. Here the CDR3 DNA reads TGTGCCAGTATCCCCGGCGGGGGGCTCGACTATGGCTACACCTTC. It encodes CASIPGGGLDYGYTF. The whole variable domain, filled in from reference TRBV19 and TRBJ1-2, reads DGGITQSPKYLFRKEGQNVTLSCEQNLNHDAMYWYRQDPGQGLRLIYYSQIVNDFQKGDIAEGYSVSREKKESFPLTVTSAQKNPTAFYLCASIPGGGLDYGYTFGSGTRLTVV.

In this sample, this clone turned up a few times. V gene TRBV15 combines with J gene TRBJ1-5; D remains unclear. V was clipped by 1 base and J by 4 bases, with 11 bases between them. The germline gives CDR1 LNHNV, CDR2 YYDKDF (reference sequence). The CDR3 runs to 15 residues. Here the CDR3 reads CATSRVYLENQPQHF. The CDR3 nucleotides are TGTGCCACCAGCAGAGTGTATTTGGAAAATCAGCCCCAGCATTTT.

The chain is built from TRBV28 and TRBJ2-6; D unclear. Germline values: CDR1 MDHEN, CDR2 SYDVKM. V lost 10 bases, J lost 4 bases, and 11 bases lay in between. The CDR3 totals 13 residues. The CDR3 bases are TGTGCCACCCTCCATGGCGGGGCCAACGTCCTGACTTTC. Its protein is CATLHGGANVLTF.

The gene calls are TRBV6-5 and TRBJ1-6; perhaps TRBD1 as D (5 bases). The CDR3 covers 14 residues. The ends were cut back, 5 bases at V and 7 bases at J, with 12 bases in the middle. CDR1 MNHEY and CDR2 SVGAGI come from the germline V gene. CDR3 sequence reads: CASSPVGGNSPLHF. CDR3 nucleotides: TGTGCCAGCAGTCCCGTCGGGGGGAATTCACCCCTCCACTTT.

The chain has TRBV2 and TRBJ2-5, with D possibly TRBD2 on 6 matching bases. CDR1 and CDR2 (germline): SNHLY, FYNNEI. The V end lost 4 bases, the J end lost 6 bases, and 18 bases lay between the germline ends. This CDR3 spans 15 amino acids. The CDR3 region has the DNA TGTGCCAGCAGTGCCGGGAGAGGGGTATATCAGACCCAGTACTTC. It yields the protein CASSAGRGVYQTQYF.

J is TRBJ1-2 and V is TRBV30; D perhaps matches TRBD1 (5 bases). In germline, CDR1 is GTSNPN, CDR2 SVGIG (reference sequence). V shed 3 bases and J shed 7 bases, with 15 bases lying between them. The CDR3 runs to 13 residues. The CDR3, as DNA: TGTGCCTGGAGGGCCTGGGGGGGAGGTGGCTACACCTTC. Amino acids: CAWRAWGGGGYTF. Filled out from reference TRBV30 and TRBJ1-2, the complete variable domain reads SQTIHQWPATLVQPVGSPLSLECTVEGTSNPNLYWYRQAAGRGLQLLFYSVGIGQISSEVPQNLSASRPQDRQFILSSKKLLLSDSGFYLCAWRAWGGGGYTFGSGTRLTVV.

This clone was detected only once. The genes are TRBV24-1 and TRBJ1-2, with D tentatively TRBD1 (5 bases). The CDR3 extends over 15 amino acids. Germline lookup yields CDR1 KGHDR and CDR2 SFDVKD. V was trimmed by 4 bases and J by 1 base, leaving 12 bases between them. In DNA form, the CDR3 reads TGTGCCACCAGTGACCCGGTTAGGGGTAACTATGGCTACACCTTC. Protein sequence: CATSDPVRGNYGYTF.

The V call is TRBV28, the J call TRBJ1-2, with D hard to call. The CDR3 length is 15 residues. Trimming took 7 bases from V and 8 from J, leaving 23 bases between them. Germline CDR1 MDHEN, CDR2 SYDVKM. For the CDR3, the DNA is TGTGCCAGCATGCTTGTGGGCAGGCCCCTGGGGGGCTACACCTTC. Amino acid sequence: CASMLVGRPLGGYTF.

The chain is built from TRBV5-4 and TRBJ2-2, with 8 bases aligning to TRBD1. There are 15 residues in the CDR3. V was pared by 4 bases and J by 5 bases, with 7 bases of the junction left unmatched. CDR1 is SGHNT and CDR2 is YYREEE in the germline V gene (reference sequence). The CDR3 loop reads CASSRMDRETGELFF. The CDR3 DNA sequence: TGTGCCAGCAGCCGGATGGACAGGGAAACCGGGGAGCTGTTTTTT.

The rearrangement links TRBV10-1 to TRBJ1-1; maybe TRBD1 (6 bases). The CDR3 sequence is 13 residues long. V was clipped by 0 bases and J by 4 bases, with 6 bases between them. Germline assignment: CDR1 WNHNN and CDR2 SYGVQD (reference sequence). The CDR3 coding sequence is TGCGCCAGCAGTGAGTCAGGGGGCACTGAAGCTTTCTTT. This translates into CASSESGGTEAFF.

The V and J genes are TRBV7-9 and TRBJ2-3, with D perhaps given as TRBD1 or TRBD2 (6 bases each). The CDR3 totals 15 residues. Germline CDR1 reads SEHNR; CDR2 reads FQNEAQ (reference sequence). V was pared by 5 bases and J by 1 base, with 13 bases between. CDR3 DNA: TGTGCCAGCAGCGAGGGGGGCAGGGGCACAGATACGCAGTATTTT. Translation: CASSEGGRGTDTQYF.

The chain uses TRBV3-1 (or the pseudogene TRBV3-2) and TRBJ2-6; 13 bases align to TRBD2. Germline V gives CDR1 LGHDT, CDR2 YNNKEL (reference sequence). The CDR3 extends over 20 amino acids. V gave up 1 base and J gave up 0 bases; unmatched junction bases: 6. CDR3 sequence reads: CASSQARTSGGTSGANVLTF. As DNA, the CDR3 is TGTGCCAGCAGCCAAGCCCGGACTAGCGGGGGTACCTCTGGGGCCAACGTCCTGACTTTC.